This T cell receptor beta chain comes out of a study of blood T cell repertoires in COVID-19. About the study: COVID-19 samples, acute and convalescent, were from the United States, Italy and Spain.

Authors' analysis steps: Nucleated cell counts were estimated from reference gene primer amplification. Libraries were prepared by immunoSEQ multiplex PCR; TCRdb keeps only in-frame clonotypes and omits some of them. That table furnishes V, J and clone size, whereas the DNA furnished D and trimming. In the table there are about 300,000 clones, roughly 91% of which are singletons. Enrolment of Seattle patients took place during active infection, and they were followed longitudinally. This clone occurred once. Sequences were obtained from peripheral blood. The receptor was isolated from a woman aged 30 to 39 with COVID-19, enrolled during active disease.

The CDR3 region is CASSQGGVYNEQFF. In DNA, the CDR3 is TGCGCCAGCAGCCAAGGGGGGGTCTACAATGAGCAGTTCTTC. The gene calls are TRBV4-1 and TRBJ2-1, with a possible D match to TRBD2 (6 bases). Trimming removed 1 base at V and 3 bases at J, with 7 bases between. This CDR3 is built from 14 residues. Germline V lookup: CDR1 MGHRA, CDR2 YSYEKL.